The source of this T cell receptor (beta chain) is a study of technical replicates of blood from several donors. Using immunoSEQ multiplex PCR, the repertoire was profiled, and TCRdb retains in-frame clones only, with some absent. The table has some 87,000 clones, roughly 96% seen once; the top ten hold 0.3% to 0.35%. This clone was observed once. Germline V gene sequence: CDR1 SGHAT, CDR2 FQNNGV. V was pared by 1 base and J by 7 bases, with 5 bases between. The CDR3 runs 12 residues. The TCR comes from a human donor in good health. Sequencing was carried out using T cells isolated from PBMCs. The V and J genes are TRBV11-2 and TRBJ2-1; no clear D. CDR3 bases: TGTGCCAGCAGCTTAGGGAGAAATGAGCAGTTCTTC. Its translation is CASSLGRNEQFF.